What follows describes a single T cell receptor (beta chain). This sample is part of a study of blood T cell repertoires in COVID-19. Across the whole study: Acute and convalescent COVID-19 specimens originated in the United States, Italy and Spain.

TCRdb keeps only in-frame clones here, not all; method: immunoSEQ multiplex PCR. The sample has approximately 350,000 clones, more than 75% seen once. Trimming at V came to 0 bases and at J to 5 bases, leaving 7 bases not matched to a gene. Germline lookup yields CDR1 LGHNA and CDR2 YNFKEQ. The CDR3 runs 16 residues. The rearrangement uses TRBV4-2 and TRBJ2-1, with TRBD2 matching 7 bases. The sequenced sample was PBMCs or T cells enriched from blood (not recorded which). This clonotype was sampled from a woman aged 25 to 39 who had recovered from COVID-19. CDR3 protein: CASSQETQRGNNEQFF. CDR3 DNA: TGTGCCAGCAGCCAAGAGACCCAGCGGGGTAACAATGAGCAGTTCTTC.